The clone carrying this T cell receptor (beta chain) was observed a handful of times. Trimming pared 3 bases from V and 0 bases from J, leaving 12 bases between. The CDR3 runs 16 residues. CDR1 and CDR2 (germline): MDHEN, SYDVKM. The data belong to a study of T-cell reconstitution after alpha-beta-depleted transplantation in children. Using unique molecular identifiers, the investigators prepared the TCRbeta library. Each CDR3 protein is one row after TCRdb ran MiXCR on the PCR reads. The sample includes some 590,000 distinct CDR3 sequences, approximately 10% of them seen just once. The receptor's source is a human donor who donated a stem cell graft to a child with acute myeloid leukemia. This chain links TRBV28 with TRBJ2-1, with D unresolved. Sample: PBMCs from the stem cell graft donor, taken from the stem cell graft. CDR3 sequence: CASSFYPANSYNEQFF. DNA of the CDR3: TGTGCCAGCAGTTTCTATCCAGCAAACTCCTACAATGAGCAGTTCTTC.